The 12 T cell receptor beta chains in this list originate from one sample, sequenced in a study of blood T cells in healthy people across ages. With a J-beta primer mix and a sample-barcoded 5' primer, a second PCR ran about 6 to 11 cycles. One entry per CDR3 protein results from TCRdb running MiXCR on the 5' RACE reads. The data contain 600,000 or so distinct CDR3 sequences, under 25% of them singletons. The material sequenced was blood. These receptor sequences come from a man aged 65-85 years in good health.

This clonotype was counted ten times or more. The chain links TRBV7-8 to TRBJ2-5; D is unclear. CDR1 and CDR2 from the germline V gene are SGHVS and FQNEAQ. V was clipped by 5 bases and J by 5 bases, with 15 bases between them. The CDR3 consists of 14 residues. CDR3 sequence (DNA): TGTGCCAGCAGCACAACTTGGCGGATTGAGACCCAGTACTTC. This codes for CASSTTWRIETQYF.

This clonotype was picked up a small number of times. The chain is built from TRBV11-2 and TRBJ1-2; TRBD1 matches at 8 bases. The trim removed 7 bases at V and 6 bases at J, leaving 7 bases unmatched. Germline V gene data show CDR1 as SGHAT and CDR2 as FQNNGV. The CDR3 is 13 amino acids. The CDR3 coding sequence is TGTGCCAGCACCCGGGGACAGGCGGATGGCTACACCTTC. It translates to CASTRGQADGYTF.

In this sample, this clonotype turned up a few times. The gene calls are TRBV20-1 and TRBJ2-7, with 8 bases that match TRBD1. The CDR3 covers 15 residues. The junction had 14 bases not matched to a gene; V was cut back by 6 bases and J by 4 bases. From germline, CDR1 is DFQATT and CDR2 SNEGSKA (reference sequence). The CDR3 DNA reads TGCAGTGCCCTGACCGGACAGGGCGGGAATTACGAGCAGTACTTC. Amino acids: CSALTGQGGNYEQYF.

This clonotype was counted only a few times. The chain uses TRBV3-1 and TRBJ2-2; 8 positions agree with TRBD1. The CDR3 is made up of 16 amino acids. V trimming: 2 bases; J trimming: 3 bases; junction bases outside the gene matches: 5. In germline, CDR1 is LGHDT, CDR2 YNNKEL (reference sequence). CDR3 bases: TGTGCCAGCAGCCAATGGACAGGGCGGGACACCGGGGAGCTGTTTTTT. It translates to CASSQWTGRDTGELFF.

CDR3 DNA: TGTGCCAGCAGCCTCAAGCACAATGAGCAGTTCTTC. Its translation is CASSLKHNEQFF. The chain uses TRBV7-9 and TRBJ2-5, with unresolved D. The better agreement between TRBJ2-1 and the DNA end casts doubt on the J call. The CDR3 contains 12 residues. Per the germline V gene, CDR1 is SEHNR and CDR2 is FQNEAQ (reference sequence).

This clonotype was detected a few times. This rearrangement joins TRBV20-1 to TRBJ2-7; D perhaps matches TRBD1 (5 bases). V was pared by 7 bases and J by 6 bases, with 13 bases between. The germline CDR1 and CDR2 sequences are DFQATT and SNEGSKA (reference sequence). The CDR3 has 11 residues. The CDR3 DNA is TGCAGTGAAGGGGAAGGGGTCGAGCAGTACTTC. This codes for CSEGEGVEQYF.

This CDR3 reads CASSFTRPREQFF. Written as DNA, the CDR3 is TGCGCCAGCAGCTTTACTAGGCCAAGGGAGCAGTTCTTC. The rearrangement joins TRBV5-1 to TRBJ2-5, with D possibly matching TRBD2 (5 bases). The DNA end is more similar to TRBJ2-1, so the J call may be wrong. Germline V CDR1 and CDR2: SGHRS, YFSETQ. The CDR3 runs 13 residues.

This clonotype was counted a few times. The genes are TRBV7-8 and TRBJ1-6; the match to TRBD1 covers 7 bases. The germline CDR1 and CDR2 sequences are SGHVS and FQNEAQ. V lost 2 bases, J lost 5 bases, and 3 bases stayed unmatched. The CDR3 length is 15 residues. CDR3 loop: CASSLPDRNNSPLHF. CDR3 nucleotides: TGTGCCAGCAGCTTACCGGACAGGAATAATTCACCCCTCCACTTT.

CDR3 coding DNA: TGTGCCTGGAGGGGGATCAACTACGAGCAGTACTTC. It specifies CAWRGINYEQYF. The genes are TRBV30 and TRBJ2-7; D gene ambiguous. The CDR3 has 12 residues. Trimming took 3 bases from V and 3 from J, leaving 9 bases between them. The germline CDR1 and CDR2 sequences are GTSNPN and SVGIG (reference sequence).

In its sample, this clonotype was seen a few times. J is TRBJ2-2 and V is TRBV5-1; D gene ambiguous. Per germline, CDR1 SGHRS and CDR2 YFSETQ. The V end lost 2 bases, the J end lost 1 base, and 6 bases lay between the germline ends. CDR3 length equals 14 residues. CDR3 amino acids: CASSFNRNTGELFF. CDR3 in DNA: TGCGCCAGCAGCTTTAACAGGAACACCGGGGAGCTGTTTTTT. The full variable domain, with the rest looked up from reference TRBV5-1 and TRBJ2-2, is KAGVTQTPRYLIKTRGQQVTLSCSPISGHRSVSWYQQTPGQGLQFLFEYFSETQRNKGNFPGRFSGRQFSNSRSEMNVSTLELGDSALYLCASSFNRNTGELFFGEGSRLTVL.

This clonotype was observed at least ten times. At one of its ends the junction is not consistent with the germline gene, which may arise from a read error. The CDR3 region has the DNA TGTGCCAGCAGCAATACAGGGGGCACTGAAGCTTTCTTT. It yields the protein CASSNTGGTEAFF. This chain joins TRBV5-1 and TRBJ1-1, with 8 bases lining up with TRBD1. The CDR3 is 13 residues long. CDR1 SGHRS and CDR2 YFSETQ come from the germline V gene.

There are many counts of this clonotype. The chain employs TRBV9 and TRBJ1-1; unclear D gene. V was trimmed by 0 bases and J by 4 bases, leaving 7 bases between them. CDR1 is SGDLS and CDR2 is YYNGEE in the germline V gene. The length of the CDR3 is 13 residues. CDR3 sequence: CASSVGVSTEAFF. The CDR3, as DNA: TGTGCCAGCAGCGTAGGGGTGAGCACTGAAGCTTTCTTT.